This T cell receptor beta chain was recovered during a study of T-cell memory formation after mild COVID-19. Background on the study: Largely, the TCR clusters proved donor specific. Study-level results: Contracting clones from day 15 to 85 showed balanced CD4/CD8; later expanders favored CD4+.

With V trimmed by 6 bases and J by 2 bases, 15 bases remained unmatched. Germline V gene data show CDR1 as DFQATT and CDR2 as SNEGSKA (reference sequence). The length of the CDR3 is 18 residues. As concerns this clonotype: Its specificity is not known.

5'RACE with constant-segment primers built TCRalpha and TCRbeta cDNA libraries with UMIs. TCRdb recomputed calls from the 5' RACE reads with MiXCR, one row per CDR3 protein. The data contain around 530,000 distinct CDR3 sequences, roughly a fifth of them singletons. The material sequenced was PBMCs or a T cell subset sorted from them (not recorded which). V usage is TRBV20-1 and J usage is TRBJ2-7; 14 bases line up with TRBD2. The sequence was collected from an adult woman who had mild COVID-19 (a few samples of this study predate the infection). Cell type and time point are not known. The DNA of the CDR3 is TGCAGTGCAACGGGACTAGCGGGGGCCACCTCGTTTGCCTACGAGCAGTACTTC. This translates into CSATGLAGATSFAYEQYF.